These 10 T cell receptor beta chains were all obtained from the same sample, sequenced in a study of CD8+ T cells in alopecia areata (dated by TCRdb to the late 2010s). The library was produced with the immunoSEQ multiplex PCR assay. To provide template for TCR sequencing, every sample had RNA extracted and reverse transcribed into cDNA. Held by TCRdb, this immuneACCESS table contains in-frame sequences only and omits some clones. Under half of the omission traces to an unresolved V gene where checked; the cause of the rest is unknown. The sample table contains some 170,000 clones; only one count was recorded for 50% to 60% of them. The ten biggest clones cover roughly 14% of the sample. The time point label on this specimen signifies: baseline before oral tofacitinib. The sample here was CD4+ T cells sorted from blood, taken at week 0. These TCRs come from a human donor with alopecia areata.

The chain combines TRBV27 with TRBJ2-3; D remains ambiguous. The CDR3 consists of 14 residues. Trimming removed 2 bases at V and 4 bases at J, with 10 bases between. Germline loops: CDR1 MNHEY, CDR2 SMNVEV (reference sequence). The CDR3 bases are TGTGCCAGCAGTTTAGTCGGGCCCCCAGATACGCAGTATTTT. The encoded protein is CASSLVGPPDTQYF.

In its sample, this clone was seen a few times. The gene calls are TRBV10-3 and TRBJ2-2; D is unclear. V gave up 3 bases and J gave up 5 bases, with 10 bases separating them. CDR1 is ENHRY and CDR2 is SYGVKD in the germline V gene. The CDR3 consists of 14 residues. This CDR3 reads CAISDDMGTGELFF. The CDR3 DNA sequence: TGTGCCATCAGTGATGACATGGGGACCGGGGAGCTGTTTTTT.

The genes are TRBV7-2 and TRBJ2-2, with D perhaps TRBD2 (5 bases). The CDR3 covers 14 residues. The V gene lost 2 bases and the J gene lost 6 bases, with 10 bases spanning the gap. CDR1 is SGHTA, CDR2 FQGNSA, per germline. Here the CDR3 reads CASSLSGGPGELFF. As DNA, the CDR3 is TGTGCCAGCAGCTTAAGCGGTGGTCCCGGGGAGCTGTTTTTT.

V gene TRBV30 combines with J gene TRBJ2-2; D not certain. This CDR3 region has 12 residues. The ends were cut back, 2 bases at V and 4 bases at J, with 5 bases in the middle. CDR1 and CDR2 (germline): GTSNPN, SVGIG (reference sequence). The CDR3, as DNA: TGTGCCTGGAGTCCCATCACCGGGGAGCTGTTTTTT. Translating gives CAWSPITGELFF.

The rearrangement links TRBV4-1 to TRBJ1-4; TRBD1 might be the D (6 bases). The CDR3 totals 15 residues. The V gene's germline CDR1 is MGHRA and CDR2 YSYEKL. V was trimmed by 1 base and J by 4 bases, leaving 10 bases between them. The CDR3 DNA follows: TGCGCCAGCAGCCAAGGACGGACAGTTAATGAAAAACTGTTTTTT. It codes for CASSQGRTVNEKLFF.

This chain links TRBV4-1 with TRBJ2-1; 8 nucleotides align to TRBD2. With V trimmed by 1 base and J by 2 bases, 7 bases remained unmatched. This CDR3 has 17 residues. The germline gives CDR1 MGHRA, CDR2 YSYEKL. The CDR3 reads CASSQAVSGATYNEQFF. CDR3 bases: TGCGCCAGCAGCCAAGCCGTTAGCGGGGCAACCTACAATGAGCAGTTCTTC.

The chain carries TRBV29-1 and TRBJ2-3; 8 bases fit TRBD2. The length of the CDR3 is 14 residues. CDR1 and CDR2 (germline): SQVTM, ANQGSEA. Unmatched junction bases numbered 8, after V lost 7 bases and J lost 2 bases. The CDR3 protein is CSARGGGFTDTQYF. The CDR3 bases are TGCAGCGCCCGGGGCGGGGGGTTCACAGATACGCAGTATTTT.

V and J are TRBV4-2 and TRBJ1-6; 8 nucleotides align to TRBD1. This CDR3 has 16 residues. Germline V gene lookup returns CDR1 LGHNA and CDR2 YNFKEQ. The V segment lost 4 bases and the J segment 6 bases; nucleotides outside the gene matches: 8. Here the CDR3 reads CASSRDRLLANSPLHF. Written as DNA, the CDR3 is TGTGCCAGCAGCCGGGACAGGCTTCTTGCTAATTCACCCCTCCACTTT.

The rearrangement uses TRBV28 and TRBJ1-5; D unclear. Germline values: CDR1 MDHEN, CDR2 SYDVKM. There are 15 residues in the CDR3. Trimming removed 5 bases from V and 6 bases from J, with 17 bases in between. The CDR3 DNA reads as TGTGCCAGCAGTGTCCTCCAGGTCGGCACTCAGCCCCAGCATTTT. It encodes CASSVLQVGTQPQHF.

This clone has only one observation. The chain links TRBV29-1 to TRBJ2-7; 7 nucleotides align to TRBD1. Trimming took 6 bases from V and 4 from J; bases not matched to a gene: 12. The CDR3 is made up of 14 amino acids. CDR1 is SQVTM, CDR2 ANQGSEA, per germline. The CDR3 nucleotides are TGCAGCGTCCGACGGGACAGCAACATTTACGAGCAGTACTTC. Translated: CSVRRDSNIYEQYF.